These 15 T cell receptor beta chains were all obtained from the same sample, sequenced in a study of cytomegalovirus exposure and HLA in healthy donors. The PCR employed 60 Vbeta primers together with 13 Jbeta primers. Generated by immunoSEQ multiplex PCR, the TCRdb table keeps only in-frame clones and is missing some. This sample carries some 190,000 clones, about 85% of them seen once, and the ten largest clones take 0.9% to 1.2%. Sequenced: PBMCs. Every receptor here comes from a boy aged 2-15 years in good health and CMV-seronegative.

The rearrangement uses TRBV28 and TRBJ2-7; 7 bases map to TRBD1. The CDR3 spans 13 residues. The V gene's germline CDR1 is MDHEN and CDR2 SYDVKM. Trimming took 6 bases from V and 3 from J; bases not matched to a gene: 5. CDR3 in amino acids: CASRDRAVYEQYF. The CDR3 coding sequence is TGTGCCAGCAGAGACAGGGCGGTCTACGAGCAGTACTTC. The variable domain in full, completed from reference TRBV28 and TRBJ2-7, reads DVKVTQSSRYLVKRTGEKVFLECVQDMDHENMFWYRQDPGLGLRLIYFSYDVKMKEKGDIPEGYSVSREKKERFSLILESASTNQTSMYLCASRDRAVYEQYFGPGTRLTVT.

The chain is built from TRBV28 and TRBJ1-2; maybe TRBD1 (5 bases). V was trimmed by 4 bases and J by 2 bases, leaving 8 bases between them. CDR3 length: 13 residues. CDR1 and CDR2 from the germline V gene are MDHEN and SYDVKM. CDR3 sequence (DNA): TGTGCCAGCAGTTCAGACAGAAACTATGGCTACACCTTC. Its translation: CASSSDRNYGYTF.

The J gene is TRBJ2-5, the V gene TRBV7-2; maybe TRBD2 (7 bases). This CDR3 contains 14 residues. CDR1 is SGHTA and CDR2 is FQGNSA in the germline V gene. The germline V and J ends were trimmed by 1 base and 5 bases, with 11 bases remaining between them. CDR3 sequence: CASSLGGGYETQYF. CDR3 bases: TGTGCCAGCAGCTTAGGCGGGGGCTATGAGACCCAGTACTTC. Using reference TRBV7-2 and TRBJ2-5 for the parts outside the CDR3, the full variable domain is GAGVSQSPSNKVTEKGKDVELRCDPISGHTALYWYRQSLGQGLEFLIYFQGNSAPDKSGLPSDRFSAERTGGSVSTLTIQRTQQEDSAVYLCASSLGGGYETQYFGPGTRLLVL.

The rearrangement joins TRBV30 to TRBJ2-7; a weak D match, TRBD2 (6 bases). CDR3 size: 14 residues. Trimming shortened V by 2 bases and J by 10 bases, and 21 bases separated the two germline ends. Germline CDR1 is GTSNPN and CDR2 is SVGIG (reference sequence). CDR3 protein: CAWSRDGSSGSQYF. The CDR3 DNA reads TGTGCCTGGAGTCGTGACGGGAGCTCCGGTTCTCAGTACTTC.

The chain recombines TRBV7-9 with TRBJ1-1; 7 bases fit TRBD1. Germline trimming cut 1 base from V and 8 bases from J; bases unmatched to any gene: 4. The CDR3 has 13 residues. The germline V gene has CDR1 SEHNR and CDR2 FQNEAQ (reference sequence). CDR3 nucleotides: TGTGCCAGCAGCTTAGGACAGGGCCACGAAGCTTTCTTT. It encodes CASSLGQGHEAFF.

DNA of the CDR3: TGTGCCAGTAGTATTGCCCGAGCCTACGAGCAGTACTTC. As protein: CASSIARAYEQYF. The chain is built from TRBV19 and TRBJ2-7; the D is unclear. The CDR3 extends over 13 amino acids. The V end lost 3 bases, the J end lost 2 bases, and 8 bases lay between the germline ends. The germline V gene encodes CDR1 LNHDA and CDR2 SQIVND (reference sequence).

V gene TRBV6-1 combines with J gene TRBJ1-5; 8 bases align to TRBD1. CDR3 length equals 12 residues. In germline, CDR1 is MNHNS, CDR2 SASEGT. Unmatched junction bases numbered 0, after V lost 6 bases and J lost 5 bases. The CDR3 spells CASRDRDQPQHF. The DNA for the CDR3 is TGTGCCAGCAGGGACAGGGATCAGCCCCAGCATTTT.

For this clone: One end of the junction fails to match germline, which may point to a read error. The chain couples TRBV7-9 to TRBJ1-2; D may be TRBD1 (6 bases). This CDR3 is built from 15 residues. Germline V lookup: CDR1 SEHNR, CDR2 FQNEAQ (reference sequence). The CDR3: CSSSSWTEIGYGYTF. CDR3 bases: TGTTCCAGCAGCTCCTGGACAGAAATAGGGTATGGCTACACCTTC.

The V and J genes are TRBV7-8 and TRBJ1-6, with D uncertain. V was trimmed by 1 base and J by 7 bases, leaving 17 bases between them. CDR3 size: 17 residues. Germline V gene sequence: CDR1 SGHVS, CDR2 FQNEAQ. The CDR3, as DNA: TGTGCCAGCAGCTTAGGTAAGCCCCCGATGGGCAATTCACCCCTCCACTTT. This sequence encodes CASSLGKPPMGNSPLHF. Combining the CDR3 with reference TRBV7-8 and TRBJ1-6 gives the whole variable domain GAGVSQSPRYKVAKRGQDVALRCDPISGHVSLFWYQQALGQGPEFLTYFQNEAQLDKSGLPSDRFFAERPEGSVSTLKIQRTQQEDSAVYLCASSLGKPPMGNSPLHFGNGTRLTVT.

This rearrangement joins TRBV6-6 to TRBJ1-2; D remains unclear. Trimming removed 5 bases from V and 4 bases from J, with 11 bases in between. Germline CDR1 is MNHNY and CDR2 is SVGAGI (reference sequence). The CDR3 totals 13 residues. CDR3 nucleotide sequence: TGTGCCAGCAGTACCCGCGCGTCCTATGGCTACACCTTC. Protein product: CASSTRASYGYTF.

The chain joins TRBV4-1 to TRBJ2-7, with TRBD2 matching 8 bases. J lost 2 bases, V lost 5 bases, and 5 bases had no gene match. There are 14 residues in the CDR3. Germline V gene lookup returns CDR1 MGHRA and CDR2 YSYEKL. DNA for the CDR3: TGCGCCAGCAGCTTCCCGGGACTAGCCTACGAGCAGTACTTC. Protein product: CASSFPGLAYEQYF.

This sequence joins TRBV11-2 and TRBJ2-1, with TRBD2 matching 11 bases. V lost 3 bases to trimming and J lost 2 bases; unmatched junction nucleotides: 6. In germline, CDR1 is SGHAT, CDR2 FQNNGV. This CDR3 contains 17 residues. CDR3 coding DNA: TGTGCCAGCAGCTTTCTAGCGGGGGGCCTTACCTACAATGAGCAGTTCTTC. The encoded protein is CASSFLAGGLTYNEQFF.

The genes are TRBV11-2 and TRBJ2-5; D perhaps matches TRBD2 (6 bases). CDR3 length equals 14 residues. Germline V gene data show CDR1 as SGHAT and CDR2 as FQNNGV. The V and J ends lost 7 bases and 8 bases respectively, with 20 bases between them. The DNA for the CDR3 is TGTGCCAGCACCCAATCTGGGCCAGCGGGCACCCAGTACTTC. Amino acid sequence: CASTQSGPAGTQYF. The full variable domain, completed using reference TRBV11-2 and TRBJ2-5, is EAGVAQSPRYKIIEKRQSVAFWCNPISGHATLYWYQQILGQGPKLLIQFQNNGVVDDSQLPKDRFSAERLKGVDSTLKIQPAKLEDSAVYLCASTQSGPAGTQYFGPGTRLLVL.

V usage is TRBV5-1 and J usage is TRBJ1-1; D gene ambiguous. The V end lost 5 bases, the J end lost 1 base, and 9 bases lay between the germline ends. Germline V gene data show CDR1 as SGHRS and CDR2 as YFSETQ. The length of the CDR3 is 13 residues. CDR3 sequence (DNA): TGCGCCAGCAGTCAGGCCCAGAACACTGAAGCTTTCTTT. Translated: CASSQAQNTEAFF.

Here the CDR3 DNA reads TGCGCCAGCAGCATGTCGGGGGGTTACAATGAGCAGTTCTTC. This encodes CASSMSGGYNEQFF. The chain has TRBV5-1 and TRBJ2-1, with TRBD2 matching over 7 bases. Trimming removed 4 bases from V and 4 bases from J; junction bases left unmatched: 5. The CDR3 extends over 14 amino acids. The germline V gene has CDR1 SGHRS and CDR2 YFSETQ.